These T cell receptor beta chains were read from a single sample in a study of T cell responses to AZD1222 COVID-19 vaccine. The method was immunoSEQ multiplex PCR; TCRdb's version includes in-frame clones alone and lacks a portion of them. The repertoire holds roughly 120,000 clones, about 90% seen once, with roughly 6.9% in the top ten. The sequencing used peripheral blood, collected on day 0 of AZD1222 vaccination. The receptors derive from an adult in good health. Each CDR3 is given with its conserved first and last residue. D genes are given only for firm matches. For some rows the clone size is stated as once, few or many, or as a class when expanded; others skip it.

v_gene: TRBV30
abundance: few
d_gene: TRBD1
j_gene: TRBJ1-6
CDR3aa: CAWSLKGGSSPLHF
CDR3nt: TGTGCCTGGAGTCTCAAAGGGGGCAGTTCACCCCTCCACTTT

v_gene: TRBV9
abundance: .
d_gene: TRBD1
j_gene: TRBJ2-1
CDR3aa: CASSVGRTGGEEQFF
CDR3nt: TGTGCCAGCAGCGTAGGGAGGACAGGGGGAGAAGAGCAGTTCTTC

v_gene: TRBV4-1
abundance: .
d_gene: TRBD1
j_gene: TRBJ2-1
CDR3aa: CASSQGPGTGVNEQFF
CDR3nt: TGCGCCAGCAGCCAAGGGCCCGGGACAGGGGTAAATGAGCAGTTCTTC

v_gene: TRBV6-1
abundance: once
d_gene: .
j_gene: TRBJ1-6
CDR3aa: CASSATGPSSYNSPLHF
CDR3nt: TGTGCCAGCAGTGCAACAGGGCCGAGCTCCTATAATTCACCCCTCCACTTT

v_gene: TRBV6-5
abundance: .
d_gene: .
j_gene: TRBJ2-5
CDR3aa: CASSYTVTGGATQYF
CDR3nt: TGTGCCAGCAGTTACACAGTAACAGGGGGGGCCACCCAGTACTTC

v_gene: TRBV3-1/TRBV3-2
abundance: .
d_gene: TRBD1
j_gene: TRBJ2-5
CDR3aa: CAATDRVQETQYF
CDR3nt: TGTGCCGCCACCGACAGGGTCCAAGAGACCCAGTACTTC

v_gene: TRBV7-9
abundance: .
d_gene: .
j_gene: TRBJ2-3
CDR3aa: CASSPTGAGGDTQYF
CDR3nt: TGTGCCAGCAGCCCGACGGGGGCCGGTGGGGATACGCAGTATTTT

v_gene: TRBV2
abundance: .
d_gene: TRBD2
j_gene: TRBJ2-1
CDR3aa: CASTPGASGLNEQFF
CDR3nt: TGTGCCAGCACCCCTGGGGCTAGCGGTCTCAATGAGCAGTTCTTC

v_gene: TRBV19
abundance: .
d_gene: .
j_gene: TRBJ1-1
CDR3aa: CASSWGTEAFF
CDR3nt: TGTGCCAGTAGTTGGGGCACTGAAGCTTTCTTT

v_gene: TRBV24-1
abundance: .
d_gene: .
j_gene: TRBJ2-4
CDR3aa: CATSDLKGRSVAKNIQYF
CDR3nt: TGTGCCACCAGTGATTTGAAGGGACGCAGCGTAGCCAAAAACATTCAGTACTTC

v_gene: TRBV9
abundance: .
d_gene: .
j_gene: TRBJ2-7
CDR3aa: CASSVTPGTYEQYF
CDR3nt: TGTGCCAGCAGCGTAACACCGGGTACCTACGAGCAGTACTTC

v_gene: TRBV9
abundance: .
d_gene: TRBD1
j_gene: TRBJ2-7
CDR3aa: CASSVATGTYYEQYF
CDR3nt: TGTGCCAGCAGCGTAGCGACAGGGACGTACTACGAGCAGTACTTC

v_gene: TRBV7-9
abundance: .
d_gene: .
j_gene: TRBJ2-5
CDR3aa: CASSLEGKETQYF
CDR3nt: TGTGCCAGCAGCTTGGAGGGGAAGGAGACCCAGTACTTC

v_gene: TRBV6-5
abundance: .
d_gene: .
j_gene: TRBJ2-7
CDR3aa: CASSRQGLYDEQYF
CDR3nt: TGTGCCAGCAGTCGCCAGGGGTTGTACGACGAGCAGTACTTC

v_gene: TRBV27
abundance: .
d_gene: .
j_gene: TRBJ1-1
CDR3aa: CASSLSGRATEAFF
CDR3nt: TGTGCCAGCAGTTTATCGGGCCGAGCCACTGAAGCTTTCTTT

v_gene: TRBV27
abundance: .
d_gene: .
j_gene: TRBJ1-2
CDR3aa: CASSLNPRTNYGYTF
CDR3nt: TGTGCCAGCAGCCTAAACCCAAGGACAAACTATGGCTACACCTTC

v_gene: TRBV9
abundance: .
d_gene: TRBD2
j_gene: TRBJ2-7
CDR3aa: CASSVGSGVPYEQYF
CDR3nt: TGTGCCAGCAGCGTAGGGAGCGGGGTGCCCTACGAGCAGTACTTC

v_gene: TRBV18
abundance: once
d_gene: .
j_gene: TRBJ2-3
CDR3aa: CASSPEENTDTQYF
CDR3nt: TGTGCCAGCTCACCGGAGGAGAACACAGATACGCAGTATTTT

v_gene: TRBV5-4
abundance: .
d_gene: TRBD1
j_gene: TRBJ1-2
CDR3aa: CASMPGTGDRGYTF
CDR3nt: TGTGCCAGCATGCCTGGGACAGGGGATCGGGGCTACACCTTC

v_gene: TRBV18
abundance: .
d_gene: TRBD1
j_gene: TRBJ1-3
CDR3aa: CASSPRGPGQGNFVSGNTIYF
CDR3nt: TGTGCCAGCTCACCAAGGGGGCCGGGACAGGGGAATTTCGTCTCTGGAAACACCATATATTTT

v_gene: TRBV10-3
abundance: .
d_gene: TRBD1
j_gene: TRBJ1-1
CDR3aa: CAISPTGGTEAFF
CDR3nt: TGTGCCATCAGTCCGACAGGGGGCACTGAAGCTTTCTTT

v_gene: TRBV2
abundance: .
d_gene: .
j_gene: TRBJ1-5
CDR3aa: CASKGQVNQPQHF
CDR3nt: TGTGCCAGCAAGGGGCAGGTCAATCAGCCCCAGCATTTT

v_gene: TRBV7-2
abundance: .
d_gene: .
j_gene: TRBJ2-7
CDR3aa: CASSLGGVSSYEQYF
CDR3nt: TGTGCCAGCAGCTTAGGCGGGGTTAGCTCCTACGAGCAGTACTTC

v_gene: TRBV2
abundance: .
d_gene: .
j_gene: TRBJ1-2
CDR3aa: CASSGRANYGYTF
CDR3nt: TGTGCCAGCAGTGGGAGGGCCAACTATGGCTACACCTTC

v_gene: TRBV11-3
abundance: .
d_gene: .
j_gene: TRBJ2-3
CDR3aa: CASSLGLASTDTQYF
CDR3nt: TGTGCCAGCAGCTTAGGACTCGCTAGCACAGATACGCAGTATTTT

v_gene: TRBV2
abundance: .
d_gene: TRBD2
j_gene: TRBJ2-5
CDR3aa: CASSEDSGRAKTQYF
CDR3nt: TGTGCCAGCAGTGAAGATAGCGGGAGGGCCAAGACCCAGTACTTC

v_gene: TRBV7-9
abundance: .
d_gene: .
j_gene: TRBJ1-2
CDR3aa: CASSSGVYGYTF
CDR3nt: TGTGCCAGCAGCTCAGGTGTCTATGGCTACACCTTC

v_gene: TRBV6-5
abundance: .
d_gene: TRBD1
j_gene: TRBJ1-1
CDR3aa: CASSYSIGQGGTEAFF
CDR3nt: TGTGCCAGCAGTTACTCGATAGGGCAGGGGGGCACTGAAGCTTTCTTT

v_gene: TRBV2
abundance: .
d_gene: .
j_gene: TRBJ2-7
CDR3aa: CASSEAGSEQYF
CDR3nt: TGTGCCAGCAGTGAAGCGGGATCCGAGCAGTACTTC

v_gene: TRBV11-3
abundance: .
d_gene: TRBD2
j_gene: TRBJ2-3
CDR3aa: CASSLEGTSGSDTQYF
CDR3nt: TGTGCCAGCAGCTTAGAGGGGACTAGCGGCTCAGATACGCAGTATTTT

v_gene: TRBV19
abundance: once
d_gene: TRBD1
j_gene: TRBJ1-1
CDR3aa: CASSIGGTGVNTEAFF
CDR3nt: TGTGCCAGTAGTATAGGGGGGACAGGGGTGAACACTGAAGCTTTCTTT

v_gene: TRBV4-3
abundance: once
d_gene: .
j_gene: TRBJ1-4
CDR3aa: CASSQDRSGVGEKLFF
CDR3nt: TGCGCCAGCAGCCAAGATCGATCGGGGGTAGGTGAAAAACTGTTTTTT

v_gene: TRBV5-1
abundance: .
d_gene: TRBD1
j_gene: TRBJ1-1
CDR3aa: CASSQGQEGGEAFF
CDR3nt: TGCGCCAGCAGCCAAGGACAGGAGGGGGGTGAAGCTTTCTTT

v_gene: TRBV7-2
abundance: .
d_gene: .
j_gene: TRBJ1-1
CDR3aa: CASSSTWDTEAFF
CDR3nt: TGTGCCAGCAGCTCGACTTGGGACACTGAAGCTTTCTTT

v_gene: TRBV6-2/TRBV6-3
abundance: .
d_gene: .
j_gene: TRBJ2-2
CDR3aa: CASSSRVTGELFF
CDR3nt: TGTGCCAGCAGTTCCAGGGTCACCGGGGAGCTGTTTTTT

v_gene: TRBV18
abundance: .
d_gene: .
j_gene: TRBJ1-4
CDR3aa: CASSTNLGKLFF
CDR3nt: TGTGCCAGCTCAACCAACCTTGGAAAACTGTTTTTT

v_gene: TRBV7-9
abundance: .
d_gene: .
j_gene: TRBJ1-1
CDR3aa: CASSPLSEAFF
CDR3nt: TGTGCCAGCAGCCCCCTTAGCGAAGCTTTCTTT

v_gene: TRBV5-8
abundance: .
d_gene: .
j_gene: TRBJ1-1
CDR3aa: CASSFTALNTEAFF
CDR3nt: TGTGCCAGCAGCTTTACAGCTTTGAACACTGAAGCTTTCTTT

v_gene: TRBV5-1
abundance: .
d_gene: .
j_gene: TRBJ1-1
CDR3aa: CASSLTTSYTEAFF
CDR3nt: TGCGCCAGCAGCTTAACCACATCCTACACTGAAGCTTTCTTT

v_gene: TRBV9
abundance: .
d_gene: TRBD1
j_gene: TRBJ1-3
CDR3aa: CASSARTGKVGSGNTIYF
CDR3nt: TGTGCCAGCAGCGCCCGGACAGGGAAGGTCGGCTCTGGAAACACCATATATTTT

v_gene: TRBV12-5
abundance: .
d_gene: .
j_gene: TRBJ1-5
CDR3aa: CASGFSGYSNQPQHF
CDR3nt: TGTGCTAGTGGTTTTTCTGGTTATAGCAATCAGCCCCAGCATTTT

v_gene: TRBV4-2
abundance: once
d_gene: .
j_gene: TRBJ2-1
CDR3aa: CASSQDRTATYNEQFF
CDR3nt: TGTGCCAGCAGCCAGGATCGGACTGCTACATACAATGAGCAGTTCTTC

v_gene: TRBV5-1
abundance: .
d_gene: TRBD1
j_gene: TRBJ2-1
CDR3aa: CASSPTPPGQGAPNEQFF
CDR3nt: TGCGCCAGCAGCCCAACCCCACCGGGACAGGGGGCCCCCAATGAGCAGTTCTTC

v_gene: TRBV7-8
abundance: .
d_gene: .
j_gene: TRBJ1-5
CDR3aa: CASSRNTGFVGSNQPQHF
CDR3nt: TGTGCCAGCAGCCGAAATACAGGGTTTGTGGGGAGCAATCAGCCCCAGCATTTT

v_gene: TRBV27
abundance: .
d_gene: .
j_gene: TRBJ2-7
CDR3aa: CASSPPAEGFHEQYF
CDR3nt: TGTGCCAGCAGCCCTCCAGCGGAAGGCTTCCACGAGCAGTACTTC

v_gene: TRBV6-5
abundance: .
d_gene: .
j_gene: TRBJ1-3
CDR3aa: CATYAGGNTIYF
CDR3nt: TGTGCCACCTACGCCGGGGGAAACACCATATATTTT

v_gene: TRBV4-1
abundance: .
d_gene: .
j_gene: TRBJ1-3
CDR3aa: CASSQGRKAGSFGNTIYF
CDR3nt: TGCGCCAGCAGCCAAGGAAGGAAGGCAGGATCCTTTGGAAACACCATATATTTT

v_gene: TRBV18
abundance: .
d_gene: .
j_gene: TRBJ1-5
CDR3aa: CASSPRDGSQPQHF
CDR3nt: TGTGCCAGCTCACCCCGGGACGGTAGTCAGCCCCAGCATTTT

v_gene: TRBV5-1
abundance: .
d_gene: .
j_gene: TRBJ2-2
CDR3aa: CASSDERYTGELFF
CDR3nt: TGCGCCAGCAGCGATGAGCGGTACACCGGGGAGCTGTTTTTT

v_gene: TRBV2
abundance: .
d_gene: .
j_gene: TRBJ1-4
CDR3aa: CASRGLNEKLFF
CDR3nt: TGTGCCAGCAGGGGGCTTAATGAAAAACTGTTTTTT

v_gene: TRBV7-6
abundance: .
d_gene: .
j_gene: TRBJ2-1
CDR3aa: CASSFGGTSYNEQFF
CDR3nt: TGTGCCAGCAGCTTCGGGGGTACCTCCTACAATGAGCAGTTCTTC

v_gene: TRBV18
abundance: .
d_gene: TRBD1
j_gene: TRBJ1-2
CDR3aa: CASSPRTGLNDGYTF
CDR3nt: TGTGCCAGCTCACCACGGACAGGGTTGAATGATGGCTACACCTTC

v_gene: TRBV6-4
abundance: .
d_gene: .
j_gene: TRBJ1-2
CDR3aa: CASSDQGLGYTF
CDR3nt: TGTGCCAGCAGTGACCAGGGGCTCGGCTACACCTTC

v_gene: TRBV2
abundance: .
d_gene: .
j_gene: TRBJ1-5
CDR3aa: CASSVYSSSNQPQHF
CDR3nt: TGTGCCAGCAGTGTATACAGTTCTAGCAATCAGCCCCAGCATTTT

v_gene: TRBV30
abundance: .
d_gene: .
j_gene: TRBJ1-6
CDR3aa: CAWSVRRSRAGGSPLHF
CDR3nt: TGTGCCTGGAGTGTACGTAGAAGCAGGGCGGGAGGTTCACCCCTCCACTTT

v_gene: TRBV11-2
abundance: .
d_gene: TRBD2
j_gene: TRBJ2-7
CDR3aa: CASSLDLGWEGPYEQYF
CDR3nt: TGTGCCAGCAGCTTAGATCTAGGTTGGGAGGGCCCCTACGAGCAGTACTTC

v_gene: TRBV6-5
abundance: .
d_gene: TRBD2
j_gene: TRBJ2-2
CDR3aa: CASSMGGGTTGELFF
CDR3nt: TGTGCCAGCAGTATGGGGGGAGGGACCACCGGGGAGCTGTTTTTT

v_gene: TRBV5-6
abundance: .
d_gene: TRBD2
j_gene: TRBJ2-2
CDR3aa: CASSWGLAGGPTGELFF
CDR3nt: TGTGCCAGCAGCTGGGGGCTAGCGGGGGGTCCCACCGGGGAGCTGTTTTTT

v_gene: TRBV5-1
abundance: .
d_gene: .
j_gene: TRBJ1-2
CDR3aa: CASSLAGDQKPSYGYTF
CDR3nt: TGCGCCAGCAGCTTGGCGGGGGACCAAAAGCCGTCCTATGGCTACACCTTC

v_gene: TRBV7-3
abundance: few
d_gene: .
j_gene: TRBJ2-1
CDR3aa: CASSSPGVREQFF
CDR3nt: TGTGCCAGCAGCTCCCCCGGAGTTCGAGAGCAGTTCTTC